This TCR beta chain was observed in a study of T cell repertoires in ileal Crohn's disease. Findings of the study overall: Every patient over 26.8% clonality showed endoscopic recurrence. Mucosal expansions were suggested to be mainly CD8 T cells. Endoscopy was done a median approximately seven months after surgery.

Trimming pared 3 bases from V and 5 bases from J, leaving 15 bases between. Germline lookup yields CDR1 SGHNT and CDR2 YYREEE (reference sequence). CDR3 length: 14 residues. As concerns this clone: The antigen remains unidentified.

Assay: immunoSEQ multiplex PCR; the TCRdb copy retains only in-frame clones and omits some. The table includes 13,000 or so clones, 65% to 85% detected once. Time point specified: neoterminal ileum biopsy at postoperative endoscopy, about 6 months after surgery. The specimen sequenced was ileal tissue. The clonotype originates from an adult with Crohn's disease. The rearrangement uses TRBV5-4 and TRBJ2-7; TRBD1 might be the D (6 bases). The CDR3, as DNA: TGTGCCAGCAGCTCGGCCGGGACACATAACGAGCAGTACTTC. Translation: CASSSAGTHNEQYF.